Listed below are T cell receptor beta chains from one sample, sequenced in a study of STAT5B mutations in CD4+ large granular lymphocyte leukemia. Sequencing used immunoSEQ multiplex PCR; TCRdb keeps in-frame clones, though not all of them. The profile shows about 25,000 clones, 74% of them singletons. The sequencing input was CD4+ T cells from blood buffy coats. Receptor source: a human donor in good health. The CDR3 runs from the conserved cysteine through the conserved F or W. D genes are given only for firm matches. The size entry is marked missing in some rows and otherwise reads once, few, many or a size class.

len,v_gene,d_gene,j_gene,abundance,CDR3aa,CDR3nt
14,TRBV28,TRBD1,TRBJ2-7,.,CASSQQTGGYEQYF,TGTGCCAGCAGTCAACAGACAGGGGGCTACGAGCAGTACTTC
15,TRBV27,TRBD1,TRBJ2-1,few,CASSLDRVRNNEQFF,TGTGCCAGCAGTTTAGACAGGGTGAGAAACAATGAGCAGTTCTTC
11,TRBV6-6,.,TRBJ2-5,.,CASSYRETQYF,TGTGCCAGCAGTTACCGCGAGACCCAGTACTTC
16,TRBV5-8,TRBD2,TRBJ2-5,.,CASSGLAGGPEETQYF,TGTGCCAGCAGCGGATTAGCGGGAGGGCCTGAAGAGACCCAGTACTTC
16,TRBV5-8,TRBD1,TRBJ2-5,.,CASSFRTQGAGETQYF,TGTGCCAGCAGCTTCCGGACACAGGGGGCAGGAGAGACCCAGTACTTC
15,TRBV6-1,TRBD2,TRBJ2-1,.,CASSLRDYSYNEQFF,TGTGCCAGCAGTCTAAGGGACTACTCCTACAATGAGCAGTTCTTC
14,TRBV25-1,.,TRBJ2-4,.,CASSDPMWAQIQYF,TGTGCCAGCAGTGATCCAATGTGGGCCCAAATTCAGTACTTC
15,TRBV7-2,TRBD2,TRBJ2-1,.,CASSRLAGVVSEQFF,TGTGCCAGCAGTCGACTAGCGGGAGTGGTTAGTGAGCAGTTCTTC
14,TRBV19,.,TRBJ2-4,.,CASSLPNPPNIQYF,TGTGCCAGTAGTCTCCCAAACCCCCCAAACATTCAGTACTTC
14,TRBV5-4,.,TRBJ2-3,.,CASSTPQGTDTQYF,TGTGCCAGCAGCACACCCCAGGGTACGGATACGCAGTATTTT
16,TRBV2,TRBD2,TRBJ2-2,.,CASRGRTSGITGELFF,TGTGCCAGCAGAGGACGGACTAGCGGGATCACCGGGGAGCTGTTTTTT
14,TRBV28,TRBD1,TRBJ1-4,.,CASSLWTGGEKLFF,TGTGCCAGCAGTCTCTGGACAGGGGGCGAAAAACTGTTTTTT
14,TRBV29-1,.,TRBJ2-3,.,CSARSGSRTDTQYF,TGCAGCGCTAGGTCCGGCAGCCGCACAGATACGCAGTATTTT
15,TRBV6-5,.,TRBJ2-5,.,CASSNGGRGWETQYF,TGTGCCAGCAGCAACGGGGGCAGGGGGTGGGAGACCCAGTACTTC
14,TRBV7-2,.,TRBJ2-3,.,CASSLSRGTDTQYF,TGTGCCAGCAGCTTATCTCGGGGAACAGATACGCAGTATTTT
15,TRBV5-1,.,TRBJ2-3,.,CASSWGGLARDTQYF,TGCGCCAGCAGCTGGGGAGGCCTAGCACGAGATACGCAGTATTTT
15,TRBV27,TRBD1,TRBJ2-7,.,CASSFQAGGSGEQYF,TGTGCCAGCAGTTTTCAGGCAGGGGGTTCTGGGGAGCAGTACTTC
15,TRBV5-1,TRBD2,TRBJ2-3,.,CASSLGASGRNTQYF,TGCGCCAGCAGCTTGGGGGCTAGCGGGAGGAACACGCAGTATTTT
11,TRBV29-1,.,TRBJ1-2,.,CSVSDVAGYTF,TGCAGCGTTTCTGACGTCGCCGGCTACACCTTC
14,TRBV11-2,TRBD2,TRBJ2-1,.,CASSPRLADSEQFF,TGTGCCAGCAGCCCGAGACTAGCAGACTCGGAGCAGTTCTTC
14,TRBV6-6,.,TRBJ2-5,.,CASSYSGTKETQYF,TGTGCCAGCAGTTACTCCGGGACCAAAGAGACCCAGTACTTC
16,TRBV19,TRBD1,TRBJ2-6,.,CASRDRVSSGANVLTF,TGTGCCAGTAGAGACAGGGTGAGCTCTGGGGCCAACGTCCTGACTTTC
13,TRBV7-2,.,TRBJ1-6,.,CASSVTGTPNLHF,TGTGCCAGCAGCGTTACCGGGACCCCGAACCTCCACTTT
15,TRBV29-1,TRBD1,TRBJ1-1,.,CSVVTTTGPGTEAFF,TGCAGCGTTGTAACTACGACAGGGCCGGGGACTGAAGCTTTCTTT
14,TRBV10-2,TRBD1,TRBJ2-1,.,CASRGQGRYNEQFF,TGCGCCAGCAGGGGACAGGGGAGATACAATGAGCAGTTCTTC
14,TRBV5-1,.,TRBJ2-2,.,CASSFTANTGELFF,TGCGCCAGCAGCTTCACAGCGAACACCGGGGAGCTGTTTTTT
12,TRBV28,.,TRBJ1-2,.,CASSLSRVGYTF,TGTGCCAGCAGTTTATCCCGGGTTGGCTACACCTTC
13,TRBV10-3,TRBD2,TRBJ2-5,.,CATGGGRQETQYF,TGTGCCACCGGGGGGGGTAGGCAAGAGACCCAGTACTTC
14,TRBV27,TRBD1,TRBJ1-1,.,CASWEGQRNTEAFF,TGTGCCAGCTGGGAGGGACAGAGGAACACTGAAGCTTTCTTT
14,TRBV2,.,TRBJ1-1,.,CASSEALLTWEAFF,TGTGCCAGCAGTGAAGCGCTACTCACATGGGAAGCTTTCTTT
12,TRBV25-1,.,TRBJ2-1,once,CASSESHNEQFF,TGTGCCAGCAGTGAGAGCCACAATGAGCAGTTCTTC
14,TRBV5-4,.,TRBJ2-2,.,CASSLVTLGGELFF,TGTGCCAGCAGCTTGGTTACCCTCGGCGGGGAGCTGTTTTTT
14,TRBV7-8,.,TRBJ2-2,.,CASSLRQATGELFF,TGTGCCAGCAGCTTACGACAGGCGACCGGGGAGCTGTTTTTT
14,TRBV6-5,.,TRBJ1-1,few,CASRPGQRRAEAFF,TGTGCCAGCAGACCCGGACAGCGGAGGGCTGAAGCTTTCTTT
15,TRBV7-2,.,TRBJ1-4,.,CASSPRGFGNEKLFF,TGTGCCAGCAGCCCACGGGGATTTGGTAATGAAAAACTGTTTTTT
16,TRBV27,.,TRBJ1-5,.,CASPRDGSLSNQPQHF,TGTGCCAGCCCTAGGGACGGATCTCTTAGCAATCAGCCCCAGCATTTT
15,TRBV10-2,.,TRBJ2-1,few,CASSDLPRQYNEQFF,TGCGCCAGCAGTGACCTCCCCAGACAGTACAATGAGCAGTTCTTC
13,TRBV4-1,.,TRBJ1-2,.,CASSQDQGYGYTF,TGCGCCAGCAGCCAAGACCAGGGCTATGGCTACACCTTC
13,TRBV18,.,TRBJ2-2,medium-sized,CASSQGISGELFF,TGTGCCAGCTCACAGGGGATAAGCGGGGAGCTGTTTTTT
18,TRBV9,TRBD1,TRBJ2-3,.,CASSVSPTGDRETDTQYF,TGTGCCAGCAGCGTAAGCCCAACCGGGGACAGGGAGACAGATACGCAGTATTTT
17,TRBV5-4,TRBD2,TRBJ2-3,.,CASSTGLAGGSTDTQYF,TGTGCCAGCAGCACCGGACTAGCGGGAGGGAGCACAGATACGCAGTATTTT
14,TRBV18,.,TRBJ2-7,.,CASSPTGARDEQYF,TGTGCCAGCTCACCAACGGGAGCGCGGGACGAGCAGTACTTC
15,TRBV28,.,TRBJ1-1,.,CASSLYGGWDTEAFF,TGTGCCAGCAGTTTATACGGAGGTTGGGACACTGAAGCTTTCTTT
15,TRBV7-3,TRBD2,TRBJ2-3,.,CASSILAGAGDTQYF,TGTGCCAGCAGTATACTAGCGGGAGCCGGCGATACGCAGTATTTT
15,TRBV6-1,.,TRBJ1-6,.,CASMLSRSYNSPLHF,TGTGCCAGCATGCTGAGTCGCTCCTATAATTCACCCCTCCACTTT
13,TRBV18,.,TRBJ2-5,.,CASSQNKQETQYF,TGTGCCAGCTCACAAAACAAACAAGAGACCCAGTACTTC
13,TRBV18,TRBD1,TRBJ2-7,.,CASSTGDRYEQYF,TGTGCCAGCTCAACAGGGGACCGCTACGAGCAGTACTTC
14,TRBV9,.,TRBJ2-1,.,CASSVGGSYNEQFF,TGTGCCAGCAGCGTAGGGGGCTCCTACAATGAGCAGTTCTTC
14,TRBV27,.,TRBJ1-1,.,CASRGAGVNTEAFF,TGTGCCAGCCGGGGCGCAGGTGTGAACACTGAAGCTTTCTTT
11,TRBV7-2,.,TRBJ1-3,.,CASRHPGPLYF,TGTGCCAGCAGACATCCGGGACCTCTATATTTT
14,TRBV5-1,.,TRBJ2-5,.,CASSLNSLGETQYF,TGCGCCAGCAGCTTGAACAGCCTCGGGGAGACCCAGTACTTC
14,TRBV9,.,TRBJ2-3,once,CASSVEAGRGTQYF,TGTGCCAGCAGCGTAGAGGCAGGCAGAGGTACGCAGTATTTT
16,TRBV6-5,TRBD2,TRBJ2-3,.,CASSYTSSGGADTQYF,TGTGCCAGCAGTTATACGTCAAGCGGGGGGGCAGATACGCAGTATTTT